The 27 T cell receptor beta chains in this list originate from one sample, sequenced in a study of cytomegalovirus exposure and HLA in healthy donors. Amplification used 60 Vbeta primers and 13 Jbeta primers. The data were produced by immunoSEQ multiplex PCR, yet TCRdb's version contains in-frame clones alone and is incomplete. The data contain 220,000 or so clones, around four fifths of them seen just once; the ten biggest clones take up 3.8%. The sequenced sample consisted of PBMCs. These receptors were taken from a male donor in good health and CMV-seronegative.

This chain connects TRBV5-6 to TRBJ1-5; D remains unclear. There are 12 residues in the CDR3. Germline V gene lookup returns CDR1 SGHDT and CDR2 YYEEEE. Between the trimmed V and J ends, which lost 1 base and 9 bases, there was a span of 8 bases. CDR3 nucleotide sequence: TGTGCCAGCAGCTTGCCTGCCGGGCCCCAGCATTTT. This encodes CASSLPAGPQHF.

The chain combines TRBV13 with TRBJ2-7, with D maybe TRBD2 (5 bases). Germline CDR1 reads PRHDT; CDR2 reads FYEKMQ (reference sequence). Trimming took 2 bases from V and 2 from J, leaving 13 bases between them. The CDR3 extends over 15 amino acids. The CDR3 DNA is TGTGCCAGCAGCTTATCTGGGAGTCCCACCTACGAGCAGTACTTC. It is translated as CASSLSGSPTYEQYF.

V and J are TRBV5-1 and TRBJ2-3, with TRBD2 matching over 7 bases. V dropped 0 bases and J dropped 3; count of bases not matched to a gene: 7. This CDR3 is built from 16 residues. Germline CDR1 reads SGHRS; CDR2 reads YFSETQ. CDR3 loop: CASSLVAGLATDTQYF. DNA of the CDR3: TGCGCCAGCAGCTTGGTAGCGGGTCTGGCTACAGATACGCAGTATTTT.

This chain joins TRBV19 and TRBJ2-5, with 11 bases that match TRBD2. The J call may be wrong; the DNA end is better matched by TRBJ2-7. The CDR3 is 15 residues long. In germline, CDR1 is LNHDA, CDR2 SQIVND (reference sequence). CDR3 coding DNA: TGTGCCAGTAGTGCAACCGGACTAGCGGGCCACGAGCAGTACTTC. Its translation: CASSATGLAGHEQYF.

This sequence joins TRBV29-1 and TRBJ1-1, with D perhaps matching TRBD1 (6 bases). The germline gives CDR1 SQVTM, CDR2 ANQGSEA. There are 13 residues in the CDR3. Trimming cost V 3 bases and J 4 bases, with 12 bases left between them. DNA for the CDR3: TGCAGCGTTGACACAGGGTGGACCACTGAAGCTTTCTTT. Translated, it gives CSVDTGWTTEAFF. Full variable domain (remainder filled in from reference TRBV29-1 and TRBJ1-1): SAVISQKPSRDICQRGTSLTIQCQVDSQVTMMFWYRQQPGQSLTLIATANQGSEATYESGFVIDKFPISRPNLTFSTLTVSNMSPEDSSIYLCSVDTGWTTEAFFGQGTRLTVV.

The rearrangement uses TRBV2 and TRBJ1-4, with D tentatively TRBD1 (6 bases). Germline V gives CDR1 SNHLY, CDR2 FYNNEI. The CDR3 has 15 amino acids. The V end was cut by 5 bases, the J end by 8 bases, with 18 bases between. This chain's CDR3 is CASSNTGFAREKLFF. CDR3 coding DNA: TGTGCCAGCAGTAACACAGGGTTTGCGAGGGAAAAACTGTTTTTT.

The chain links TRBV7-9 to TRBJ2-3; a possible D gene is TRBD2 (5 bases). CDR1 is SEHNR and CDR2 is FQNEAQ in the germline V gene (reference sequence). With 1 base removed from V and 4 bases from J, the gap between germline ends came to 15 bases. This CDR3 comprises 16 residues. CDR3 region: CASSLGDYTIADTQYF. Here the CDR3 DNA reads TGTGCCAGCAGCTTAGGAGACTACACGATAGCAGATACGCAGTATTTT.

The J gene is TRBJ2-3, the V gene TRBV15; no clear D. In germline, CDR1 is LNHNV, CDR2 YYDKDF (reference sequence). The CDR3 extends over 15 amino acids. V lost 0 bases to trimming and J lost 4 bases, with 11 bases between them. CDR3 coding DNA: TGTGCCACCAGCAGAGATGTGGAGCGATCAGATACGCAGTATTTT. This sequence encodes CATSRDVERSDTQYF.

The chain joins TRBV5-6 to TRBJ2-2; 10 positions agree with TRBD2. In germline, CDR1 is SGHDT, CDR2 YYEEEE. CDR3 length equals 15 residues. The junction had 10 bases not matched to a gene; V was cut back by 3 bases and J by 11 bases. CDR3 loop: CASSSRGLAGAELFF. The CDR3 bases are TGTGCCAGCAGCTCCCGGGGGCTAGCGGGAGCCGAGCTGTTTTTT.

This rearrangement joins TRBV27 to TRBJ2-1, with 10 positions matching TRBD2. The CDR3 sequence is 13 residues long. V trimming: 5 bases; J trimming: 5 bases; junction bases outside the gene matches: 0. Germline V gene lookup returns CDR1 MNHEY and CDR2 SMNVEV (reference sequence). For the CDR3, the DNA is TGTGCCAGCAGTGGGACTAGCGACAATGAGCAGTTCTTC. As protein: CASSGTSDNEQFF.

The CDR3: CASSDTGGGETQYF. As DNA, the CDR3 is TGTGCCAGCAGTGATACAGGGGGCGGAGAGACCCAGTACTTC. The chain employs TRBV6-1 and TRBJ2-5; 9 nucleotides line up with TRBD1. Germline CDR1 MNHNS, CDR2 SASEGT. The V segment lost 3 bases and the J segment 4 bases; nucleotides outside the gene matches: 3. The CDR3 is 14 amino acids.

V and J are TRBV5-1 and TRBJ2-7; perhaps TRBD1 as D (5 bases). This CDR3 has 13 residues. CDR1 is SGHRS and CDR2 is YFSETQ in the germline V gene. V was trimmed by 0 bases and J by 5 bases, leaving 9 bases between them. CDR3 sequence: CASSLEGIDEQYF. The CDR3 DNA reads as TGCGCCAGCAGCTTGGAGGGGATCGACGAGCAGTACTTC.

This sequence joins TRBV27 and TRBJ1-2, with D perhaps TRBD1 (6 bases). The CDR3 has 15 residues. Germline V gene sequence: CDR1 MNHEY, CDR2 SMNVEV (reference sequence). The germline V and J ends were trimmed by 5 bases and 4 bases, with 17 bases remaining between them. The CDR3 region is CASSLLGQSSYGYTF. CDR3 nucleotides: TGTGCCAGCAGTCTACTCGGACAGTCTAGCTATGGCTACACCTTC.

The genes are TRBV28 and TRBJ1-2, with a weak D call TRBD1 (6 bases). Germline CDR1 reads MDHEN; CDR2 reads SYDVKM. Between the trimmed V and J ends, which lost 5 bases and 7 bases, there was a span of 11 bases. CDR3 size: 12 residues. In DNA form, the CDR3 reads TGTGCCAGCAGTCGAAACAGGGTTGGCTACACCTTC. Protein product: CASSRNRVGYTF.

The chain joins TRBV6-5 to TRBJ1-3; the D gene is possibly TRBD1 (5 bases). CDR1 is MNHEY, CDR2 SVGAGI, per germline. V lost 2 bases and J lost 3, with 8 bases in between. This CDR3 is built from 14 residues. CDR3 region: CASSYKGHGNTIYF. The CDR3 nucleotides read TGTGCCAGCAGTTACAAGGGGCATGGAAACACCATATATTTT.

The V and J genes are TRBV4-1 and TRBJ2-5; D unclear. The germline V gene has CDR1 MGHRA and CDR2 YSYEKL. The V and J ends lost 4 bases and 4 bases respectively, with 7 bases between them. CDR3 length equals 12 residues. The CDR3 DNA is TGCGCCAGCAGCCCAGAGAGAGAGACCCAGTACTTC. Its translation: CASSPERETQYF.

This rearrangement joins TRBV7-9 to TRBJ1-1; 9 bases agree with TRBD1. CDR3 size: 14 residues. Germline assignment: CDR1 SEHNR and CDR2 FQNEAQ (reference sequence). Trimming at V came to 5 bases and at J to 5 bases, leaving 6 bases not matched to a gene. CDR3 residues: CASSIPGQGTEAFF. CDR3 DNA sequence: TGTGCCAGCAGCATACCGGGACAGGGAACTGAAGCTTTCTTT.

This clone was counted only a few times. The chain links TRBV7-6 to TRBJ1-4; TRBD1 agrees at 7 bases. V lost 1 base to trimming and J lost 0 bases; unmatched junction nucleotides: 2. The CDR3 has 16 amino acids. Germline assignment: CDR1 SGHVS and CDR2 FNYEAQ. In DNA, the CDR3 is TGTGCCAGCAGCTTAGGTCAGGGGGCAACTAATGAAAAACTGTTTTTT. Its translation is CASSLGQGATNEKLFF.

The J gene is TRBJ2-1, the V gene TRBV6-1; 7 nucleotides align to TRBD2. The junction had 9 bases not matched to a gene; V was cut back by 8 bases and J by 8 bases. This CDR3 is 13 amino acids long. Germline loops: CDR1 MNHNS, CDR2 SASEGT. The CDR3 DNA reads TGTGCCAGCCTCGGAGCGGGATGGGATGAGCAGTTCTTC. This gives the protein CASLGAGWDEQFF.

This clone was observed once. The CDR3, as DNA: TGTGCCATCAGAGACGGGTCTACCTACGAGCAGTACTTC. It encodes CAIRDGSTYEQYF. The chain has TRBV10-3 and TRBJ2-7, with no clear D. The CDR3 sequence is 13 residues long. Trimming left V 6 bases short and J 2 bases short, with 11 bases between. In germline, CDR1 is ENHRY, CDR2 SYGVKD.

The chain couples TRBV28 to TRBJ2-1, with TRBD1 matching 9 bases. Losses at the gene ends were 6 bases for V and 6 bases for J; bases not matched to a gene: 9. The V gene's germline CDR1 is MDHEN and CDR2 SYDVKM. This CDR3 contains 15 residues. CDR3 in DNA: TGTGCCAGCAGGTCAACAGGGGGCCTTCGCAATGAGCAGTTCTTC. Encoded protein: CASRSTGGLRNEQFF.

Here the CDR3 DNA reads TGTGCCTCTCAGGGGGGACTCGAAGTACCCTATGGCTACACCTTC. Amino acid sequence: CASQGGLEVPYGYTF. J is TRBJ1-2 and V is TRBV5-4; 7 bases line up with TRBD1. This CDR3 has 15 amino acids. The trim removed 10 bases at V and 4 bases at J, leaving 16 bases unmatched. Germline V gene lookup returns CDR1 SGHNT and CDR2 YYREEE (reference sequence). Together with reference TRBV5-4 and TRBJ1-2, the CDR3 gives the full variable domain: ETGVTQSPTHLIKTRGQQVTLRCSSQSGHNTVSWYQQALGQGPQFIFQYYREEENGRGNFPPRFSGLQFPNYSSELNVNALELDDSALYLCASQGGLEVPYGYTFGSGTRLTVV.

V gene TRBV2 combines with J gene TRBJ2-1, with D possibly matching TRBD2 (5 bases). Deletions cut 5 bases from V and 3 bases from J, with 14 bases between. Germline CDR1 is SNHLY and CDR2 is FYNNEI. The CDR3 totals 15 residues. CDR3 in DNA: TGTGCCAGCAGTTTCCAGGACTTGATCTACAATGAGCAGTTCTTC. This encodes CASSFQDLIYNEQFF.

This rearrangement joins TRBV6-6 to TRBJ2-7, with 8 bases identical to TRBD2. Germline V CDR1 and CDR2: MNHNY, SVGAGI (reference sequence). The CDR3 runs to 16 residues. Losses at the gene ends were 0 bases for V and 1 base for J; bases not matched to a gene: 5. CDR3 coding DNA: TGTGCCAGCAGTTACTCCCCCGGGACTAGTTCCTACGAGCAGTACTTC. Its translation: CASSYSPGTSSYEQYF.

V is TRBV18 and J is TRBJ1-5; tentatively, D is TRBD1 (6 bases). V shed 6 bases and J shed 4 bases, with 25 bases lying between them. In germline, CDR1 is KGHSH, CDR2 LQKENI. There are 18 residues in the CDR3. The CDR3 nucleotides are TGTGCCAGCTCCTCGAAGGTTCAGGGGAGGGCTCGAAATCAGCCCCAGCATTTT. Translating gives CASSSKVQGRARNQPQHF.

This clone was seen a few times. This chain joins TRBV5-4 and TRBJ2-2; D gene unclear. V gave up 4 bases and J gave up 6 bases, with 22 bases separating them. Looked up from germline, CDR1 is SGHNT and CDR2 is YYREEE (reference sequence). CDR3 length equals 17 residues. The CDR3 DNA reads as TGTGCCAGCAGCCGACTTTTTGAGTCGGCCGGCCCCGGGGAGCTGTTTTTT. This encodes CASSRLFESAGPGELFF.

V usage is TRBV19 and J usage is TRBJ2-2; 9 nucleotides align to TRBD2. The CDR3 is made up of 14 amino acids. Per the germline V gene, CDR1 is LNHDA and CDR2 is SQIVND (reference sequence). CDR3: CAGRAGGAPGELFF. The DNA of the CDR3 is TGTGCTGGAAGGGCGGGAGGGGCTCCCGGGGAGCTGTTTTTT.